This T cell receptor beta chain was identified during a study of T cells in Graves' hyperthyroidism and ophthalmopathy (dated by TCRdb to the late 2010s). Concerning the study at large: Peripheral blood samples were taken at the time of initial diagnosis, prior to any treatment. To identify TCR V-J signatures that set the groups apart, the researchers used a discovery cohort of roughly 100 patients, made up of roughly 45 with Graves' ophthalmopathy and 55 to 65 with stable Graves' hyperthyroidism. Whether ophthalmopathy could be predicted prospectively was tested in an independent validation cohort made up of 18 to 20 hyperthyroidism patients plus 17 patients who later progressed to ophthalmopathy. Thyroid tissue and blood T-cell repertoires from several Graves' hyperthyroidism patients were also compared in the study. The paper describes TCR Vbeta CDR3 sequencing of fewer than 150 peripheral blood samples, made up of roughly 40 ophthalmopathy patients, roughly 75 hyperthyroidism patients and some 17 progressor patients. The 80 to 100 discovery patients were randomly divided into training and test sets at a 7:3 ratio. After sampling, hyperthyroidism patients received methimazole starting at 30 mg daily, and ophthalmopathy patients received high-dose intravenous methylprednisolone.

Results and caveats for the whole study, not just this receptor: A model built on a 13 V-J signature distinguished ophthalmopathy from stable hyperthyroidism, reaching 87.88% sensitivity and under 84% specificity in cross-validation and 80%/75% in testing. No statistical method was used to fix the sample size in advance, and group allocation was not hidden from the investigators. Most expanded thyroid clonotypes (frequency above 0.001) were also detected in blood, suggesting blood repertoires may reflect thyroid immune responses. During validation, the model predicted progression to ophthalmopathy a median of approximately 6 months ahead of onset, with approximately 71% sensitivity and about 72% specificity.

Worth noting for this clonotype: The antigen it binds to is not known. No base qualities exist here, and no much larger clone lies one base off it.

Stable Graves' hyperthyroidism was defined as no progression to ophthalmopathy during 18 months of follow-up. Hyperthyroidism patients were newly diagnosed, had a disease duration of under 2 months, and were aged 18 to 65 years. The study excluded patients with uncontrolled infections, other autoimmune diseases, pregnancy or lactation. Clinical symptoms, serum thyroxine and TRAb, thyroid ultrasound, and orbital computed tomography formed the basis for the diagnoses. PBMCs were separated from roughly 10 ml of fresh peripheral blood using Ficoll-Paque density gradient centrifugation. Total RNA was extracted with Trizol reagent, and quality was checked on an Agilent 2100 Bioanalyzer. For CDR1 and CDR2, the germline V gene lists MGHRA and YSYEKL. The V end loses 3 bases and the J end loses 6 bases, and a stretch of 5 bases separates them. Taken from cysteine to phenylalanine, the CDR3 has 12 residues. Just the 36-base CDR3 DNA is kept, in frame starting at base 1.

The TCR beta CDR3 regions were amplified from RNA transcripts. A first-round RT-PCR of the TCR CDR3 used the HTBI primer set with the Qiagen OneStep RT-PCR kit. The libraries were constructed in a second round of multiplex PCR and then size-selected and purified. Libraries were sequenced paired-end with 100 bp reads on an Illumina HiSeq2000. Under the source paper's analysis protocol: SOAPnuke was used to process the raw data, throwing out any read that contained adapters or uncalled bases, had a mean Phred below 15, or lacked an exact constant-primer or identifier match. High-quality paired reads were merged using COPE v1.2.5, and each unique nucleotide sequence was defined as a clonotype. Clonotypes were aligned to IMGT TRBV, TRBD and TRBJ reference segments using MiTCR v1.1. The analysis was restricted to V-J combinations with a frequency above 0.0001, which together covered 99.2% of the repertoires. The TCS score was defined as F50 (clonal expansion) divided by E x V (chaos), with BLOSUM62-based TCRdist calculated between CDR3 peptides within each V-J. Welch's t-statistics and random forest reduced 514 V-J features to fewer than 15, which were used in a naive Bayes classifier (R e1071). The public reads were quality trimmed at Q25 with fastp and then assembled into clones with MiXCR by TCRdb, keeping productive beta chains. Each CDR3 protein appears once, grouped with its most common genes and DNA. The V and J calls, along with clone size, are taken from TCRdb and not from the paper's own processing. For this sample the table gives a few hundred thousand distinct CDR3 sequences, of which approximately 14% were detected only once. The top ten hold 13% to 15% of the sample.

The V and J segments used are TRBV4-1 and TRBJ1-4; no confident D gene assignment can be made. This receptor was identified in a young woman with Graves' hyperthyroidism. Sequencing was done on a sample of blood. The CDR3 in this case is CASSHSYEKLFF. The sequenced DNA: TGCGCCAGCAGCCACTCCTATGAAAAACTGTTTTTT.